This TCR beta chain is drawn from a study of T cell responses to AZD1222 COVID-19 vaccine. Across the whole study: Recipients boosted at about 4 weeks or about 12 weeks are pooled.

A remark on this clone: Its matching antigen is unknown.

Overall study findings and caveats: Breadth and depth of Spike-specific TCRs rose after two AZD1222 doses. Repertoires in all cases were sampled only once the peak T cell response had passed. The number of AZD1222 recipients seropositive at baseline was only 6 or 7.

Produced via immunoSEQ multiplex PCR; TCRdb's table is partial and in-frame only. The sample gives around 78,000 clones, roughly nine tenths of which show up once; 4% to 5% is in the top ten. V gave up 1 base and J gave up 8 bases, with 13 bases separating them. The CDR3 is 14 residues long. Germline V gene lookup returns CDR1 SGHDT and CDR2 YYEEEE. This sequence was found in an adult in good health. The sample here was peripheral blood, taken on day 0 of AZD1222 vaccination. The chain combines TRBV5-6 with TRBJ2-4, with D possibly being TRBD2 (6 bases). This CDR3 reads CASSLLGEVDIQYF. The DNA for the CDR3 is TGTGCCAGCAGCTTGCTGGGGGAGGTGGACATTCAGTACTTC.